The sample holds one count of the clone carrying this TCR beta chain. This sample was taken from a study of cytomegalovirus exposure and HLA in healthy donors. Assay: immunoSEQ multiplex PCR; the TCRdb copy retains only in-frame clones and omits some. This table has about 190,000 clones, about 83% appearing once. The CDR3 covers 16 residues. Germline assignment: CDR1 SGHDT and CDR2 YYEEEE. V was trimmed by 7 bases and J by 1 base, leaving 18 bases between them. Input material: PBMCs. This TCR was recovered from a woman aged 18-35 years in good health and CMV-seronegative. The V gene is TRBV5-6, the J gene TRBJ2-1, with TRBD2 as a possible D gene (6 bases). This chain's CDR3 is CASWTEGRLSYNEQFF. CDR3 sequence (DNA): TGTGCCAGCTGGACGGAGGGTAGGCTATCCTACAATGAGCAGTTCTTC.